This TCR beta chain was obtained from a study of T cells in Graves' hyperthyroidism and ophthalmopathy (dated by TCRdb to between 2017 and 2020). Turning to the overall study: Peripheral blood was sampled at the time of initial diagnosis, prior to any treatment. A discovery cohort of about a hundred patients, about 40 with Graves' ophthalmopathy and about 58 with stable Graves' hyperthyroidism, was used to find distinguishing TCR V-J signatures. Whether ophthalmopathy could be predicted prospectively was tested in an independent validation cohort made up of under 20 hyperthyroidism patients plus 17 patients who later progressed to ophthalmopathy. For training and testing, the 100 patients in the discovery cohort were randomly divided in a 7:3 ratio. In addition, the study compared T-cell repertoires in thyroid tissue and in blood from 6 or 7 Graves' hyperthyroidism patients. Once sampling was done, hyperthyroidism patients were given methimazole at a starting dose of 30 mg daily, whereas ophthalmopathy patients were given high-dose intravenous methylprednisolone. The paper describes TCR Vbeta CDR3 sequencing of roughly 130 peripheral blood samples, made up of approximately 40 ophthalmopathy patients, around 73 hyperthyroidism patients and around 17 progressor patients.

What the study reported, not specific to this receptor: Ophthalmopathy was separated from stable hyperthyroidism by a 13 V-J signature model, with 85% to 90% sensitivity and about 84% specificity obtained in cross-validation and 80%/75% obtained in testing. In validation, the model predicted progression to ophthalmopathy a median of 6.5 months before onset, with 70% to 71% sensitivity and 72.22% specificity. Sample size was not statistically predetermined, and investigators were not blinded to group allocation. Blood samples also contained most of the expanded thyroid clonotypes (frequency above 0.001), which suggests that blood repertoires may reflect thyroid immune responses.

The TCR beta CDR3 regions were amplified from the RNA transcripts. The first round of RT-PCR for the TCR CDR3 was performed with the HTBI primer set and the Qiagen OneStep RT-PCR kit. Libraries were constructed in a second round of multiplex PCR, after which size selection and purification were carried out. Paired-end sequencing of the libraries was performed with 100 bp reads on an Illumina HiSeq2000. The paper's processing steps were these. SOAPnuke was used to process the raw data, with reads discarded if the reads contained adapters or uncalled bases, had a mean Phred below 15, or lacked an exact constant-primer or identifier match. COPE v1.2.5 was used to merge the high-quality paired reads, and each unique nucleotide sequence was defined as a clonotype. MiTCR v1.1 was used to align clonotypes to the IMGT TRBV, TRBD and TRBJ reference segments. The analysis included only V-J combinations with a frequency above 0.0001, which together covered 99% to 99.2% of the repertoires. The TCS score was defined as the ratio of F50 (clonal expansion) to E x V (chaos), calculated using BLOSUM62-based TCRdist between CDR3 peptides within each V-J. Welch's t-statistics and random forest reduced some 510 V-J features to 10 to 15, which were used in a naive Bayes classifier (R e1071). TCRdb applied fastp at Q25 and MiXCR to the public reads, then kept only in-frame beta chains. Duplicate CDR3 protein sequences are folded into a single record with the most common DNA and genes. The V and J calls were determined by TCRdb, not by the authors. Across this sample there are about 280,000 distinct CDR3 sequences, with less than 30% seen only once. The ten most abundant clones make up 20% to 30% of the sample.

The hyperthyroidism patients were between 18 and 65 years old and newly diagnosed, with a disease duration of less than 2 months. Exclusion was applied to patients with uncontrolled infections, other autoimmune diseases, pregnancy or lactation. Diagnoses were based on clinical symptoms, serum thyroxine and TRAb, thyroid ultrasound and orbital computed tomography. Blood from progressor patients was collected at the time of first diagnosis with hyperthyroidism, before any ophthalmopathy symptoms had appeared. PBMCs were isolated from more than 8 ml of fresh peripheral blood by Ficoll-Paque density gradient centrifugation. Patients classed as progressors first received a Graves' hyperthyroidism diagnosis and then went on to develop ophthalmopathy during follow-up. Total RNA was extracted using Trizol reagent, and RNA quality was assessed on an Agilent 2100 Bioanalyzer. This clonotype was found many times. Which antigen it targets is not known. The input lacks base qualities; no much larger clone sits a single base away.

CDR1 KGHDR and CDR2 SFDVKD were looked up in the germline V gene. Including the terminal cysteine and phenylalanine, the CDR3 comprises 13 residues. The read is trimmed to its CDR3 DNA, 39 bases read in frame from base 1. At the junction V is shortened by 6 bases and J by 7 bases, with 14 bases in between. The sequencing sample was made of blood. This TCR was recovered from a man aged 35 to 55 with Graves' hyperthyroidism that later progressed to Graves' ophthalmopathy. Recombination linked TRBV24-1 to TRBJ1-2; matching of 5 bases hints at TRBD1 as the D gene. The nucleotides are TGTGCCACCAGTCCCCCCGGGGGTCGTGGCTACACCTTC. Translation gives CATSPPGGRGYTF.